A selection of T cell receptor beta chains follows, all from one sample in a study of T-cell memory formation after mild COVID-19. MiXCR was run by TCRdb on the 5' RACE reads, yielding one entry per CDR3 protein. Of about 240,000 distinct CDR3 sequences in the sample, approximately 9% were seen once. Sequenced sample: PBMCs or a T cell subset sorted from them (not recorded which). The receptors stem from a man between 18 and 29 years old who had mild COVID-19 (a few samples of this study predate the infection). Cell type and time point are not known. CDR3s include the opening cysteine and the closing phenylalanine or tryptophan. D genes are given only for firm matches. Some rows have no size entry. The others give once, few or many, or a class for an expanded clone.

V gene	J gene	D gene	clone size	CDR3 length	CDR3 DNA	CDR3 protein
TRBV11-2	TRBJ2-2	TRBD1	NA	16	TGTGCCAGCAGAGCCCTTTCGACAGGGAATACCGGGGAGCTGTTTTTT	CASRALSTGNTGELFF
TRBV7-6	TRBJ2-2	NA	NA	13	TGTGCCAGCAGCTTGGGCCCCGAGGAGGAGCTGTTTTTT	CASSLGPEEELFF
TRBV12-3/TRBV12-4	TRBJ1-5	TRBD1	few	15	TGTGCCAGCAGTTTACGGGGACAGGGGAATCAGCCCCAGCATTTT	CASSLRGQGNQPQHF
TRBV28	TRBJ1-1	NA	many	11	TGTGCCAGCAGTAACGCAGGGAAAGCTTTCTTT	CASSNAGKAFF
TRBV20-1	TRBJ1-5	NA	few	19	TGCAGTGCTAGACGGCCGGGGTCGTCAAGAAATTATAGCAATCAGCCCCAGCATTTT	CSARRPGSSRNYSNQPQHF
TRBV5-1	TRBJ2-5	NA	NA	14	TGCGCCAGCAGCTTCGACACGGTTTGGGAGACCCAGTACTTC	CASSFDTVWETQYF
TRBV5-1	TRBJ2-2	NA	NA	15	TGCGCCAGCAGCTTGGATTTTATCAACACCGGGGAGCTGTTTTTT	CASSLDFINTGELFF
TRBV7-2	TRBJ2-4	NA	NA	13	TGTGCCAGCAGCCCAAGTCTAGGAAACATTCAGTACTTC	CASSPSLGNIQYF
TRBV6-5	TRBJ1-4	NA	many	16	TGTGCCAGCAGCCGCGACAGGCCCAGACTCGGTGAAAAACTGTTTTTT	CASSRDRPRLGEKLFF
TRBV12-3/TRBV12-4	TRBJ1-1	NA	once	13	TGTGCCAGCAGTTCCTGGTTGAACACTGAAGCTTTCTTT	CASSSWLNTEAFF
TRBV18	TRBJ2-5	TRBD1	NA	16	TGTGCCAGCTCACCGTCGACAGGGCGACCGGGGGAGACCCAGTACTTC	CASSPSTGRPGETQYF
TRBV5-1	TRBJ2-7	NA	NA	14	TGCGCCAGCCAGGCCAGCAGGGGCTCAGAGGAGCAGTACTTC	CASQASRGSEEQYF
TRBV29-1	TRBJ2-1	NA	few	11	TGCAGCGTGGGCTCCTACAATGAGCAGTTCTTC	CSVGSYNEQFF
TRBV6-5	TRBJ1-5	NA	many	14	TGTGCCAGCAGTTACAGCAGGGCAGGTCAGCCCCAGCATTTT	CASSYSRAGQPQHF
TRBV7-2	TRBJ1-5	NA	few	15	TGTGCCAGCAGCTTAGGGTACAGGGAAAGTCAGCCCCAGCATTTT	CASSLGYRESQPQHF
TRBV29-1	TRBJ2-3	NA	NA	14	TGCAGCGTTGGGGGGCGAGGGGCCACAGATACGCAGTATTTT	CSVGGRGATDTQYF
TRBV29-1	TRBJ1-5	NA	NA	15	TGCTCGAACCGGGGGATGGGCTATAGCAATCAGCCCCAGCATTTT	CSNRGMGYSNQPQHF
TRBV27	TRBJ1-1	NA	few	15	TGTGCCAGCAACGAACTCGGGGACCCTGTCGCTGAAGCTTTCTTT	CASNELGDPVAEAFF
TRBV5-1	TRBJ1-2	TRBD1	NA	13	TGCGCCAGCCGAGCGACAGGGGTTCAAGGCTACACCTTC	CASRATGVQGYTF
TRBV12-3/TRBV12-4	TRBJ2-1	TRBD1	many	15	TGTGCCAGCGGCTTGGGACAGGGGCTGGTGAATGAGCAGTTCTTC	CASGLGQGLVNEQFF
TRBV29-1	TRBJ2-7	NA	many	11	TGCAGCGTCCGGAGTCGGTACGAGCAGTACTTC	CSVRSRYEQYF
TRBV5-1	TRBJ2-7	NA	NA	15	TGCGCCAGCAGCGGGGAATCGGTCCCACCTTACGAGCAGTACTTC	CASSGESVPPYEQYF
TRBV29-1	TRBJ2-2	NA	NA	13	TGCAGCGTTGAAACGGGAATAGGAGGGGAGCTGTTTTTT	CSVETGIGGELFF
TRBV6-1	TRBJ2-1	NA	NA	15	TGTGCCAGCAACTGGGCCCCAAGCTCCTACAATGAGCAGTTCTTC	CASNWAPSSYNEQFF
TRBV29-1	TRBJ2-5	TRBD1	NA	14	TGCAGCGGGGCCGCCGGGACAGGGCGTGAGACCCAGTACTTC	CSGAAGTGRETQYF
TRBV6-4	TRBJ2-1	NA	NA	16	NA	CASSKVGPGGGGEQFF
TRBV6-2/TRBV6-3	TRBJ1-4	NA	few	12	TGTGCCAGCAGTTACGATAGGCGTCAACTGTTTTTT	CASSYDRRQLFF
TRBV12-3/TRBV12-4	TRBJ2-3	TRBD1	many	14	TGTGCCAGCAGGGTGGGACAGCTCCCAGATACGCAGTATTTT	CASRVGQLPDTQYF
TRBV3-1	TRBJ2-3	TRBD2	few	17	TGTGCCAGCAGCCAAGATACAGCGGGGGATGCGTCAGATACGCAGTATTTT	CASSQDTAGDASDTQYF
TRBV28	TRBJ1-1	NA	few	14	TGTGCCAGCAGTTTTCACCTTAAGGACACTGAAGCTTTCTTT	CASSFHLKDTEAFF
TRBV5-1	TRBJ2-1	TRBD1	NA	14	TGCGCCAGCGGGGAGCAGGGGGCATCCAATGAGCAGTTCTTC	CASGEQGASNEQFF
TRBV7-2	TRBJ1-6	NA	few	16	TGTGCCAGCAGCACCAGACGGACAGCAGGCTTGCCACCCCTCCACTTT	CASSTRRTAGLPPLHF
TRBV4-3	TRBJ2-1	NA	NA	17	TGCGCCAGCAGCCAAGATGGGGGGCCTCGTTCCCACAATGAGCAGTTCTTC	CASSQDGGPRSHNEQFF
TRBV6-5	TRBJ2-2	NA	few	16	TGTGCCAGCAGCGTATCCGGGCCACCGAACACCGGGGAGCTGTTTTTT	CASSVSGPPNTGELFF
TRBV6-5	TRBJ1-6	NA	NA	14	TGTGCCAGCACCCCGGGCGGTCAAGAGTCACCCCTCCACTTT	CASTPGGQESPLHF
TRBV5-1	TRBJ1-1	TRBD1	few	16	TGCGCCAGCAGCTTAAAAGGGACAGGGATCGACACTGAAGCTTTCTTT	CASSLKGTGIDTEAFF
TRBV28	TRBJ2-4	TRBD1	few	12	TGTGCCAGCAGCGACAGGGCGTCCATTCAGTACTTC	CASSDRASIQYF
TRBV7-2	TRBJ2-5	NA	NA	16	TGTGCCAGCAGCCGATTATTCGGGCAGGGACAAGAGACCCAGTACTTC	CASSRLFGQGQETQYF
TRBV2	TRBJ2-5	TRBD2	many	14	TGTGCCAGCAGCCCCGGACTAGCAGGGGAGACCCAGTACTTC	CASSPGLAGETQYF
TRBV7-2	TRBJ2-7	TRBD2	few	13	TGTGCCAGCAGCTTCGGGGGGGCCGGCGAGCAGTACTTC	CASSFGGAGEQYF
TRBV11-2	TRBJ2-3	NA	few	16	TGTGCCAGCAGCTTAGATCCGTTAGGGAGCACAGATACGCAGTATTTT	CASSLDPLGSTDTQYF
TRBV5-4	TRBJ1-6	TRBD1	few	15	TGTGCCAGCAGCTTGACAGGGGGCGAGAATTCACCCCTCCACTTT	CASSLTGGENSPLHF
TRBV29-1	TRBJ2-1	TRBD1	few	15	TGCAGCGTGGGCCTCGACAGGGGATCTTACAATGAGCAGTTCTTC	CSVGLDRGSYNEQFF
TRBV5-4	TRBJ2-2	TRBD2	many	18	TGTGCCAGCAGCGGCGGGACTAGCGGGGGCCCGAACACCGGGGAGCTGTTTTTT	CASSGGTSGGPNTGELFF